The entry that follows covers one T cell receptor (beta chain) sequence. One base away lies a much larger clone, so this may be a sequencing read error. This sample stems from a study of blood T cells in healthy people across ages. For the second PCR, which ran for 7 to 11 cycles, a sample-barcoded 5' primer and a J-beta primer mix were used. The yield of each sample was at least 2.5 million CDR3-containing paired-end reads. TCRdb re-called the 5' RACE reads through MiXCR, storing one row per CDR3 protein. This sample has around 1,500,000 distinct CDR3 sequences, with 28% found just once. In terms of origin and age, donors were healthy Caucasian individuals from Russia aged roughly 6 to 95. CDR3 length: 17 amino acids. CDR1 is LGHNA, CDR2 YNFKEQ, per germline.

The chain joins TRBV4-2 to TRBJ1-2, with D possibly being TRBD1 (5 bases). The source material was blood. The origin of this receptor is a woman aged 30 to 39 in good health. The CDR3 reads CASSQGRLRGRDYSYTF. The CDR3 nucleotides read TGTGCCAGCAGCCAAGGGCGATTGAGGGGACGTGACTATAGCTACACCTTC.